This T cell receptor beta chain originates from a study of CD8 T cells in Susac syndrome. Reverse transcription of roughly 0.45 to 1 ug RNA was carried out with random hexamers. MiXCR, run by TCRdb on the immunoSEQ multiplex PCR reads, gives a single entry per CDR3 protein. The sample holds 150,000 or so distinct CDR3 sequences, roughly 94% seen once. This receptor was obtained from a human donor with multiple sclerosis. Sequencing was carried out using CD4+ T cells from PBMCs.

The CDR3 protein is CASSEAQGYYNEQFF. The CDR3 DNA follows: TGTGCCAGCAGTGAAGCACAGGGCTACTACAATGAGCAGTTCTTC. The rearrangement uses TRBV6-4 and TRBJ2-1, with a possible D match to TRBD1 (6 bases). Germline values: CDR1 MRHNA, CDR2 SNTAGT. The CDR3 contains 15 residues. V lost 3 bases and J lost 3, with 12 bases in between.